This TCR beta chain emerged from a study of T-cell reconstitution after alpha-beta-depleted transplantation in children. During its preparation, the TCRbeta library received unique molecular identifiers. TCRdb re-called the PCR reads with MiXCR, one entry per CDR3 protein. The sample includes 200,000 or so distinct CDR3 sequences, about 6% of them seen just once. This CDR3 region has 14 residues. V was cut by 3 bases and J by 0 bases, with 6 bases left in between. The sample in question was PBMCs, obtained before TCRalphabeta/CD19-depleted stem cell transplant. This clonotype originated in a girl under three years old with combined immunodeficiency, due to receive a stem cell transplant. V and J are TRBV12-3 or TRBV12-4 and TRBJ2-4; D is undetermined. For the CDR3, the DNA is TGTGCCAGCAGTTTTAACGCAGCCAAAAACATTCAGTACTTC. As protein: CASSFNAAKNIQYF.